This T cell receptor beta chain comes out of a study of blood T cell repertoires in COVID-19. In the original workflow: Estimated nucleated cell counts came from reference gene primer amplification. Sequenced by immunoSEQ multiplex PCR; TCRdb stores in-frame clones only, minus some. Clonal size and the V and J genes are those of that table, whereas D and trimming came from the DNA. This table has around 160,000 clones, more than 80% appearing once. Germline V gene sequence: CDR1 KGHSH, CDR2 LQKENI. CDR3 length equals 16 residues. The V end was cut by 0 bases, the J end by 7 bases, with 15 bases between.

V usage is TRBV18 and J usage is TRBJ1-4; TRBD1 might be the D (5 bases). The clonotype originates from a human donor in a cohort sampled during active COVID-19. Sequenced input: peripheral blood. CDR3 loop: CASSPPRRGEGEKLFF. In nucleotides, the CDR3 is TGTGCCAGCTCACCACCGAGAAGGGGCGAAGGTGAAAAACTGTTTTTT.